This T cell receptor beta chain was sequenced during a study of early T cells in non-severe SARS-CoV-2 infection (dated by TCRdb to the early 2020s). For the study in its entirety: Bulk RNA from unsorted whole blood was used for TCR sequencing, so alpha and beta chains could not be paired. Broad study findings and their caveats: VDJdb matching was skewed toward anti-spike CD8 responses, so virus-specific expansions were likely underestimated and private and CD4 specificities were missed.

This clonotype was counted a few times. Which antigen it targets is not known. No qualities accompany the bases; no much larger clone lies one base away. This was a case-control study nested in a cohort of healthcare workers in London, UK, who had nasopharyngeal swab PCR tests and blood samples taken every week. Between 23 and 31 March 2020, the week of the UK lockdown, healthcare workers were enrolled and then followed up weekly for as long as 16 weeks. Receptor libraries were prepared by 5' RACE. TCRdb names NextSeq 500 as the instrument used. In the TCR library protocol, unique molecular identifiers were attached to individual cDNA molecules to correct for PCR bias and sequencing error. Both TCR alpha and beta chains were sequenced, and tight co-correlation was observed between alpha and beta sequence abundances in each sample. Turning to the authors' computational methods: Decombinator V4 was used to perform V gene, J gene and CDR3 annotation of TCR sequences. Expanded TCRs were defined as changing significantly between any two time points under a Poisson model with p below 0.0001. TCR abundances were normalised to the total number of TCRs sequenced per sample and expressed as counts per million. MAIT TCRs were defined by TRAV1-2 paired with TRAJ12, TRAJ20 or TRAJ33, and iNKT TCRs by TRAV10 paired with TRAJ18. A search of VDJdb, accessed on 1 November 2021, was run for TCRs annotated to CMV, EBV and SARS-CoV-2, with TCRs annotated for multiple antigens excluded. TCRdb itself trimmed the public reads at Q25 with fastp, ran MiXCR and retained productive beta chains. Rows are combined by CDR3 protein, so each entry shows the most common genes and DNA. Clone size and V and J calls follow TCRdb, not the original study. The sample table holds about 77,000 distinct CDR3 sequences, of which about a sixth were seen once. Of the sample, 2.9% is held by the ten largest clones.

The CDR3 runs 15 amino acids, cysteine and phenylalanine included. The sequence is cut down to CDR3 DNA, 45 bases in frame from base 1. A distance of 18 bases separates the germline ends of V and J, which lose 6 bases and 4 bases respectively. The chain employs TRBV12-3 or TRBV12-4 and TRBJ1-1, with a tentative D gene TRBD1 over 6 matching bases. The source of this sequence is an adult who was a healthcare worker with PCR-confirmed SARS-CoV-2 infection or an uninfected control (not recorded which). Sequenced input: whole blood. This receptor has the CDR3 CASSRNSGGPTEAFF. The DNA is TGTGCCAGCAGCCGAAACTCCGGGGGGCCCACTGAAGCTTTCTTT.